The 11 T cell receptor beta chains presented below share a single source sample, sequenced in a study of blood T cell repertoires in COVID-19. Generated by immunoSEQ multiplex PCR, the TCRdb table keeps only in-frame clones and is missing some. The sample shows 150,000 to 160,000 clones, about four fifths of them seen only once. Sequencing was done on a sample of peripheral blood. Receptor source: a woman aged 60-75 years with acute or convalescent COVID-19.

The genes are TRBV6-6 and TRBJ1-6, with TRBD1 as a possible D gene (6 bases). This CDR3 comprises 14 residues. The germline V gene encodes CDR1 MNHNY and CDR2 SVGAGI (reference sequence). Trimming shortened V by 5 bases and J by 8 bases, and 13 bases separated the two germline ends. The CDR3 loop is CASSPGTSYSPLHF. The CDR3 bases are TGTGCCAGCAGTCCCGGGACATCGTATTCACCCCTCCACTTT.

This sequence joins TRBV7-3 and TRBJ1-1, with a possible D match to TRBD1 (5 bases). The CDR3 sequence is 11 residues long. Trimming removed 8 bases from V and 6 bases from J, with 10 bases in between. Germline V lookup: CDR1 SGHTA, CDR2 FQGTGA. CDR3 amino acids: CASRSGAEAFF. Here the CDR3 DNA reads TGTGCCAGCCGGTCGGGGGCTGAAGCTTTCTTT.

This CDR3 reads CASSRLTLDSGNTIYF. The CDR3 nucleotides read TGTGCCAGCAGCCGACTTACATTGGACTCTGGAAACACCATATATTTT. The rearrangement links TRBV14 to TRBJ1-3; D not certain. Germline values: CDR1 SGHDN, CDR2 FVKESK. The CDR3 has 16 amino acids. V dropped 4 bases and J dropped 0 bases, with 13 bases sitting between them.

CDR3 bases: TGTGCCAGCAGACCTAGCGGGGGGCCCTCCTACGAGCAGTACGTC. Residues: CASRPSGGPSYEQYV. V gene TRBV6-6 combines with J gene TRBJ2-7, with 11 bases lining up with TRBD2. Germline V gene data show CDR1 as MNHNY and CDR2 as SVGAGI (reference sequence). After removal of 6 bases from V and 0 bases from J, the junction contained 4 bases not matched to a gene. This CDR3 has 15 residues.

This clone was detected only a few times. The chain has TRBV3-1 (or the pseudogene TRBV3-2) and TRBJ2-5, with 7 nucleotides matching TRBD1. V shed 6 bases and J 0 bases; nucleotides not matched to a gene: 4. CDR1 and CDR2 from the germline V gene are LGHDT and YNNKEL (reference sequence). This CDR3 spans 14 amino acids. The CDR3 reads CASSRQGNQETQYF. The CDR3 bases are TGTGCCAGCAGTCGACAGGGTAACCAAGAGACCCAGTACTTC.

This clone was detected a few times. The gene calls are TRBV2 and TRBJ2-3, with D tentatively TRBD2 (7 bases). This CDR3 spans 15 amino acids. The germline CDR1 and CDR2 sequences are SNHLY and FYNNEI. V was shortened by 0 bases and J by 6 bases, with 13 bases between the two germline ends. CDR3 sequence: CASSEAGGPVDTQYF. The CDR3 DNA reads TGTGCCAGCAGTGAAGCGGGGGGGCCCGTCGATACGCAGTATTTT.

CDR3 protein: CASSQTRALGETQYF. DNA for the CDR3: TGTGCCAGCAGCCAGACCAGGGCACTGGGAGAGACCCAGTACTTC. The chain recombines TRBV3-1 (or the pseudogene TRBV3-2) with TRBJ2-5; possibly TRBD1 for D (5 bases). The CDR3 runs 15 residues. Per the germline V gene, CDR1 is LGHDT and CDR2 is YNNKEL (reference sequence). V was clipped by 3 bases and J by 4 bases, with 15 bases between them.

This chain joins TRBV18 and TRBJ2-3; 10 bases are shared with TRBD2. CDR3 length equals 14 residues. The germline CDR1 and CDR2 sequences are KGHSH and LQKENI. Trimming cost V 6 bases and J 6 bases; bases outside gene matches: 6. CDR3 in DNA: TGTGCCAGCTCCACAGCGGGGGGGCCCGATACGCAGTATTTT. Translation gives CASSTAGGPDTQYF.

The chain has TRBV30 and TRBJ1-4; D gene unclear. V was pared by 4 bases and J by 4 bases, with 13 bases between. The CDR3 consists of 14 residues. Germline values: CDR1 GTSNPN, CDR2 SVGIG (reference sequence). The CDR3 region is CAWTGGLYNEKLFF. CDR3 nucleotide sequence: TGTGCCTGGACAGGAGGGCTTTATAATGAAAAACTGTTTTTT.

A remark on this clone: This CDR3 is also generated by other DNA sequences in the sample. The V gene is TRBV7-9, the J gene TRBJ2-5, with 9 bases matching TRBD2. The length of the CDR3 is 15 residues. V lost 2 bases and J lost 4; bases outside the gene matches: 5. The V gene's germline CDR1 is SEHNR and CDR2 FQNEAQ (reference sequence). CDR3 nucleotide sequence: TGTGCCAGCAGCTTACGGCTAGCGGGGCGAGAGACCCAGTACTTC. Encoded protein: CASSLRLAGRETQYF.

The genes are TRBV5-1 and TRBJ2-7; 8 positions agree with TRBD1. CDR3 length: 16 amino acids. Germline V CDR1 and CDR2: SGHRS, YFSETQ. After removal of 2 bases from V and 3 bases from J, the junction contained 10 bases not matched to a gene. In nucleotides, the CDR3 is TGCGCCAGCAGCTTTTCCCGGGACAGGAGATACTACGAGCAGTACTTC. This gives the protein CASSFSRDRRYYEQYF.